A single sample is the source of the 13 T cell receptor beta chains below, sequenced in a study of cytomegalovirus exposure and HLA in healthy donors. It was with 60 Vbeta and 13 Jbeta primers that the PCR ran. Sequencing used immunoSEQ multiplex PCR; TCRdb keeps in-frame clones, though not all of them. The sample contains some 160,000 clones, nearly 80% of which appear only once. The source material was PBMCs. The source is a woman in her thirties or forties in good health and CMV-seronegative.

The V call is TRBV10-3, the J call TRBJ2-3; 9 nucleotides line up with TRBD2. This CDR3 comprises 15 residues. V dropped 4 bases and J dropped 14; count of bases not matched to a gene: 16. CDR1 and CDR2 (germline): ENHRY, SYGVKD. In nucleotides, the CDR3 is TGTGCCATCAGTGGACGAGCGGGGGGCCCCTCGTCCGCGTATTTT. Translating gives CAISGRAGGPSSAYF.

The V gene is TRBV10-3, the J gene TRBJ2-7; 9 bases align to TRBD1. Germline V lookup: CDR1 ENHRY, CDR2 SYGVKD. J gave up 3 bases and V 7 bases, and 4 bases lay outside the gene matches. The CDR3 is made up of 13 amino acids. This CDR3 is CAIKQGADYEQYF. In DNA, the CDR3 is TGTGCCATCAAACAGGGGGCCGACTACGAGCAGTACTTC.

The gene calls are TRBV5-1 and TRBJ2-5; 7 bases match TRBD2. The J call may be faulty, since TRBJ2-7 better matches the DNA end. The CDR3 contains 14 residues. CDR1 and CDR2 from the germline V gene are SGHRS and YFSETQ. CDR3: CASGQRESTYEQYF. The DNA for the CDR3 is TGCGCCAGCGGGCAGCGGGAATCGACCTACGAGCAGTACTTC.

This chain links TRBV7-9 with TRBJ2-5; no clear D. The CDR3 loop spans 15 amino acids. V was cut by 0 bases and J by 0 bases, with 8 bases left in between. Germline CDR1 is SEHNR and CDR2 is FQNEAQ (reference sequence). The CDR3 nucleotides read TGTGCCAGCAGCTTAGCGCTGTCAGACCAAGAGACCCAGTACTTC. The encoded protein is CASSLALSDQETQYF.

The chain recombines TRBV5-4 with TRBJ2-1, with TRBD1 matching 11 bases. Germline CDR1 reads SGHNT; CDR2 reads YYREEE (reference sequence). This CDR3 comprises 15 residues. V dropped 3 bases and J dropped 4; count of bases not matched to a gene: 3. The DNA of the CDR3 is TGTGCCAGCAGCTCAGGACAGGGGGCTTACAATGAGCAGTTCTTC. It encodes CASSSGQGAYNEQFF.

The gene calls are TRBV6-5 and TRBJ2-1; D uncertain. Deletions cut 8 bases from V and 0 bases from J, with 5 bases between. There are 12 residues in the CDR3. The germline V gene encodes CDR1 MNHEY and CDR2 SVGAGI. CDR3 coding DNA: TGTGCCAGCCTCAGCTCCTACAATGAGCAGTTCTTC. Translating gives CASLSSYNEQFF.

The chain uses TRBV19 and TRBJ2-3, with TRBD1 identical over 11 bases. This CDR3 is 13 amino acids long. Germline CDR1 LNHDA, CDR2 SQIVND (reference sequence). The junction had 2 bases not matched to a gene; V was cut back by 6 bases and J by 6 bases. The CDR3 bases are TGTGCCAGTAGGGACAGGGGGCCCGATACGCAGTATTTT. This codes for CASRDRGPDTQYF.

The genes are TRBV5-1 and TRBJ1-5, with D unresolved. V gave up 0 bases and J gave up 5 bases, with 6 bases separating them. The CDR3 sequence is 13 residues long. Germline V gene data show CDR1 as SGHRS and CDR2 as YFSETQ. CDR3 residues: CASSLGADQPQHF. DNA of the CDR3: TGCGCCAGCAGCTTGGGCGCGGATCAGCCCCAGCATTTT.

The gene calls are TRBV11-2 and TRBJ2-1, with 7 nucleotides matching TRBD2. The germline V gene encodes CDR1 SGHAT and CDR2 FQNNGV. The CDR3 runs 15 residues. V lost 4 bases, J lost 5 bases, and 8 bases stayed unmatched. The CDR3 region has the DNA TGTGCCAGCAGCTCCAGCCGGGACTACCACAATGAGCAGTTCTTC. Residues: CASSSSRDYHNEQFF.

The chain couples TRBV5-1 to TRBJ2-3; possibly TRBD2 for D (6 bases). The CDR3 contains 13 residues. Germline CDR1 SGHRS, CDR2 YFSETQ. V was shortened by 9 bases and J by 4 bases, with 15 bases between the two germline ends. CDR3 in amino acids: CATRRESPDTQYF. For the CDR3, the DNA is TGCGCCACCCGCCGGGAGTCTCCAGATACGCAGTATTTT.

The rearrangement links TRBV28 to TRBJ2-5, with 7 bases lining up with TRBD2. The V and J ends lost 11 bases and 6 bases, in that order; junction bases with no gene match: 15. The CDR3 extends over 14 amino acids. Per germline, CDR1 MDHEN and CDR2 SYDVKM. This CDR3 is CAVNGGLYGQTQYF. CDR3 in DNA: TGTGCCGTGAATGGGGGACTATATGGGCAGACCCAGTACTTC.

This chain links TRBV5-1 with TRBJ2-3; 13 bases map to TRBD2. J was trimmed by 2 bases and V by 4 bases; bases with no gene match: 7. Germline lookup yields CDR1 SGHRS and CDR2 YFSETQ. This CDR3 region has 17 residues. The DNA of the CDR3 is TGCGCCAGCAGCCTTGAGACTAGCGGGGGGCCCACAGATACGCAGTATTTT. Translating gives CASSLETSGGPTDTQYF. Complete variable domain (other parts from reference TRBV5-1 and TRBJ2-3): KAGVTQTPRYLIKTRGQQVTLSCSPISGHRSVSWYQQTPGQGLQFLFEYFSETQRNKGNFPGRFSGRQFSNSRSEMNVSTLELGDSALYLCASSLETSGGPTDTQYFGPGTRLTVL.

The J gene is TRBJ1-6, the V gene TRBV7-9; maybe TRBD1 (5 bases). Trimming took off 1 base at V and 9 bases at J, with 10 bases between the two ends. Germline CDR1 is SEHNR and CDR2 is FQNEAQ (reference sequence). This CDR3 is 14 amino acids long. The CDR3 region is CASSLESGLSPLHF. Here the CDR3 DNA reads TGTGCCAGCAGCTTAGAGTCAGGGCTTTCACCCCTCCACTTT.